The following is a T cell receptor beta chain sequence with its context. The antigen remains unidentified. Though probably carrying unrecorded immune exposures, donors were nominally healthy at sampling. Per germline, CDR1 MDHEN and CDR2 SYDVKM. V dropped 2 bases and J dropped 1 base, with 11 bases sitting between them. The CDR3 is 15 amino acids. This record belongs to a study of cytomegalovirus exposure and HLA in healthy donors. The overall study: HLA-typed donors were the source of tens of millions of unique TCRs held in an early data release. Overall study findings and caveats: In a later analysis, DRB1 alleles had the most associated TCRs; HLA-C alleles the fewest. Apparent HLA restriction characterized most CMV-associated TCR beta chains in a later analysis.

PCR was performed using 60 Vbeta and 13 Jbeta primers. Sequencing was performed with immunoSEQ multiplex PCR; in TCRdb, only in-frame clones are kept and a portion is missing. The sample lists about 170,000 clones, about 65% occurring once. The sample comprised PBMCs. The TCR comes from a girl aged 5 to 17 in good health and CMV-seronegative. The genes are TRBV28 and TRBJ1-1; D unresolved. DNA for the CDR3: TGTGCCAGCAGTTTACCCGAGATCCCGAACACTGAAGCTTTCTTT. Translated, it gives CASSLPEIPNTEAFF.